Listed below are T cell receptor beta chains from one sample, sequenced in a study of T-cell reconstitution after alpha-beta-depleted transplantation in children. TCRdb re-called the PCR reads through MiXCR, storing one row per CDR3 protein. The data hold about a million distinct CDR3 sequences, with roughly 29% observed a single time. This material consisted of PBMCs, mostly from graft donor cells, taken 360 days after TCRalphabeta/CD19-depleted stem cell transplant. The receptors were gathered from a boy under three years old who had a stem cell transplant for SCID, so the T cells may come from the graft donor. CDR3s include the opening cysteine and the closing phenylalanine or tryptophan. The order of the fields is V gene, J gene, clone size, D gene, CDR3 DNA, CDR3 protein. The D gene is left open where the match is weak. Not every row has a clone size; where given, it reads once, few, many or a size class.

V: TRBV2
J: TRBJ1-2
size: few
D: TRBD1
DNA: TGTGCCAGCAGCGGCCAGATACCGGGACAGGCGTATGGCTACACCTTC
CDR3: CASSGQIPGQAYGYTF

V: TRBV3-1
J: TRBJ2-1
size: NA
D: NA
DNA: TGTGCCAGCAGCCAAGATACGCCCTACCCGGATGAGCAGTTCTTC
CDR3: CASSQDTPYPDEQFF

V: TRBV28
J: TRBJ1-2
size: many
D: TRBD1
DNA: TGTGCCAGCAGCACGGACAGGGGGCTTGGTGGCTACACCTTC
CDR3: CASSTDRGLGGYTF

V: TRBV28
J: TRBJ2-1
size: few
D: TRBD2
DNA: TGTGCCAGCCATTCTAGCGGGGGGGTTAATGAGCAGTTCTTC
CDR3: CASHSSGGVNEQFF

V: TRBV4-1
J: TRBJ2-2
size: NA
D: TRBD2
DNA: TGCGCCAGCAGCCAGGCCTTAGCGGGGCCATCGAACACCGGGGAGCTGTTTTTT
CDR3: CASSQALAGPSNTGELFF

V: TRBV5-5
J: TRBJ2-7
size: NA
D: NA
DNA: TGTGCCAGCAGCTTGGCCCCCGTTGTAGGCCCCTTGTCCTACGAGCAGTACTTC
CDR3: CASSLAPVVGPLSYEQYF

V: TRBV15
J: TRBJ2-1
size: NA
D: NA
DNA: TGTGCCACCAGCAGAGATCGCGGAGGTTACAATGAGCAGTTCTTC
CDR3: CATSRDRGGYNEQFF

V: TRBV27
J: TRBJ2-1
size: many
D: NA
DNA: TGTGCCAGCAGTTTAAGGGCGGGGGCCGACAATGAGCAGTTCTTC
CDR3: CASSLRAGADNEQFF

V: TRBV6-2/TRBV6-3
J: TRBJ2-7
size: few
D: NA
DNA: TGTGCCAGCAGTTACTCACGGGGGGCGGACGAGCAGTACTTC
CDR3: CASSYSRGADEQYF

V: TRBV7-3
J: TRBJ2-1
size: few
D: NA
DNA: TGTGCCAGCAGCCGCGGGCAGGGCTTTTACAATGAGCAGTTCTTC
CDR3: CASSRGQGFYNEQFF

V: TRBV5-1
J: TRBJ2-7
size: many
D: TRBD1
DNA: TGCGCCAGCAGCTTACAGGGGGCGGGTTACGAGCAGTACTTC
CDR3: CASSLQGAGYEQYF

V: TRBV9
J: TRBJ2-3
size: few
D: TRBD2
DNA: TGTGCCAGCAGCGTATGGACTAGCGGGGGGGCCGGGACGCAGTATTTT
CDR3: CASSVWTSGGAGTQYF

V: TRBV5-1
J: TRBJ1-1
size: NA
D: NA
DNA: TGCGCCAGCAGCTTGGCCTCGGGGACTGAAGCTTTCTTT
CDR3: CASSLASGTEAFF

V: TRBV29-1
J: TRBJ1-2
size: NA
D: TRBD1
DNA: TGCAGCGTGCAGGGGGCCTATGGCTACACCTTC
CDR3: CSVQGAYGYTF

V: TRBV20-1
J: TRBJ2-1
size: NA
D: NA
DNA: TGCAGTGCTCGGCAGGGACCGGGCGGTGAGCAGTTCTTC
CDR3: CSARQGPGGEQFF